One and the same sample provided the 2 T cell receptor beta chains below, sequenced in a study of cytomegalovirus exposure and HLA in healthy donors. With 60 Vbeta and 13 Jbeta primers, the PCR was carried out. Clones were sequenced by immunoSEQ multiplex PCR, and TCRdb holds only the in-frame ones, with some missing. This repertoire includes under 40,000 clones. The specimen was PBMCs. These TCRs come from a woman aged 40 to 50 in good health and CMV-seropositive.

The chain has TRBV5-1 and TRBJ1-1; 8 nucleotides agree with TRBD1. The CDR3 is made up of 15 amino acids. Losses at the gene ends were 2 bases for V and 0 bases for J; bases not matched to a gene: 3. The germline gives CDR1 SGHRS, CDR2 YFSETQ. The CDR3 is CASSLQGGVNTEAFF. DNA of the CDR3: TGCGCCAGCAGCTTACAGGGGGGGGTGAACACTGAAGCTTTCTTT.

The chain is built from TRBV7-3 and TRBJ2-5; TRBD2 agrees at 8 bases. The CDR3 runs 14 residues. Germline V gene data show CDR1 as SGHTA and CDR2 as FQGTGA. V lost 0 bases and J lost 5; bases outside the gene matches: 2. The CDR3 is CASSLTASGETQYF. In DNA, the CDR3 is TGTGCCAGCAGCTTAACGGCTAGCGGGGAGACCCAGTACTTC.